A single sample is the source of the 27 T cell receptor beta chains below, sequenced in a study of cytomegalovirus exposure and HLA in healthy donors. In the PCR, 60 Vbeta and 13 Jbeta primers were used. Produced via immunoSEQ multiplex PCR; TCRdb's table is partial and in-frame only. The repertoire has roughly 150,000 clones, roughly 80% of them found once; the top ten carry around 2%. The specimen sequenced was PBMCs. The origin of the receptors is a man aged 50 to 59 in good health and CMV-seropositive.

This rearrangement joins TRBV5-4 to TRBJ1-1; possibly TRBD1 for D (5 bases). V was pared by 0 bases and J by 2 bases, with 8 bases between. The CDR3 contains 14 residues. CDR1 SGHNT and CDR2 YYREEE come from the germline V gene (reference sequence). The CDR3 DNA reads TGTGCCAGCAGCTTGGCCAGGGCTAACACTGAAGCTTTCTTT. Translating it yields CASSLARANTEAFF.

This sequence joins TRBV7-2 and TRBJ2-2; D is perhaps TRBD1 (6 bases). The CDR3 runs 15 residues. Trimming took off 0 bases at V and 13 bases at J, with 18 bases between the two ends. Germline assignment: CDR1 SGHTA and CDR2 FQGNSA. CDR3 loop: CASSLAQQGLPRLFF. The CDR3 DNA sequence: TGTGCCAGCAGCTTAGCCCAACAGGGTCTTCCGCGGCTGTTTTTT.

This chain connects TRBV6-5 to TRBJ2-1, with D hard to call. This CDR3 is built from 16 residues. V lost 2 bases to trimming and J lost 3 bases, with 14 bases between them. Looked up from germline, CDR1 is MNHEY and CDR2 is SVGAGI. CDR3 nucleotides: TGTGCCAGCAGTTACGACCCAGCGCTGGTCTACAATGAGCAGTTCTTC. The encoded protein is CASSYDPALVYNEQFF.

The CDR3 is CASSLGTGGGNYEQYF. The CDR3 DNA reads TGCGCCAGCAGCTTGGGCACAGGGGGCGGCAACTACGAGCAGTACTTC. The chain employs TRBV5-1 and TRBJ2-7; 9 positions match TRBD1. Germline CDR1 and CDR2: SGHRS and YFSETQ. Germline trimming cut 0 bases from V and 3 bases from J; bases unmatched to any gene: 7. CDR3 length: 16 residues. Using reference TRBV5-1 and TRBJ2-7 for the parts outside the CDR3, the full variable domain is KAGVTQTPRYLIKTRGQQVTLSCSPISGHRSVSWYQQTPGQGLQFLFEYFSETQRNKGNFPGRFSGRQFSNSRSEMNVSTLELGDSALYLCASSLGTGGGNYEQYFGPGTRLTVT.

The chain uses TRBV4-2 and TRBJ2-7, with TRBD1 matching over 8 bases. This CDR3 has 16 amino acids. V lost 0 bases, J lost 4 bases, and 8 bases stayed unmatched. In germline, CDR1 is LGHNA, CDR2 YNFKEQ. DNA for the CDR3: TGTGCCAGCAGCCAAGATCAAACGACAGGGGCTTACGAGCAGTACTTC. As protein: CASSQDQTTGAYEQYF.

Only a few counts were recorded for this clone. The chain has TRBV28 and TRBJ1-1; D gene ambiguous. Trimming pared 6 bases from V and 1 base from J, leaving 18 bases between. The germline CDR1 and CDR2 sequences are MDHEN and SYDVKM. The CDR3 is made up of 16 amino acids. The CDR3 loop reads CASRDKSLSPNTEAFF. The CDR3 nucleotides are TGTGCCAGCAGAGACAAATCACTGTCACCGAACACTGAAGCTTTCTTT.

The chain combines TRBV19 with TRBJ2-1, with 7 bases aligning to TRBD2. The trim removed 0 bases at V and 10 bases at J, leaving 3 bases unmatched. Germline V gene data show CDR1 as LNHDA and CDR2 as SQIVND (reference sequence). The CDR3 loop spans 13 amino acids. The CDR3 reads CASSIEREAEQFF. CDR3 coding DNA: TGTGCCAGTAGTATAGAACGGGAGGCCGAGCAGTTCTTC. The entire variable domain, with the rest obtained from reference TRBV19 and TRBJ2-1, is as follows: DGGITQSPKYLFRKEGQNVTLSCEQNLNHDAMYWYRQDPGQGLRLIYYSQIVNDFQKGDIAEGYSVSREKKESFPLTVTSAQKNPTAFYLCASSIEREAEQFFGPGTRLTVL.

V and J are TRBV19 and TRBJ2-1; D gene ambiguous. Trimming left V 1 base short and J 6 bases short, with 10 bases between. CDR1 is LNHDA, CDR2 SQIVND, per germline (reference sequence). The CDR3 sequence is 14 residues long. The CDR3 nucleotides are TGTGCCAGTAGTATAGGCCCCGGTCCCAATGAGCAGTTCTTC. Protein product: CASSIGPGPNEQFF.

This chain uses TRBV10-3 with TRBJ2-1; 9 nucleotides align to TRBD2. Germline loops: CDR1 ENHRY, CDR2 SYGVKD. This CDR3 comprises 17 residues. J gave up 3 bases and V 3 bases, and 9 bases lay outside the gene matches. The CDR3 DNA reads TGTGCCATCAGTGAACTCCTTAGCGGGGGACTCTACAATGAGCAGTTCTTC. It codes for CAISELLSGGLYNEQFF.

This clone has just one count. J is TRBJ1-1 and V is TRBV5-1; D may be TRBD1 (6 bases). Trimming shortened V by 0 bases and J by 6 bases, and 9 bases separated the two germline ends. CDR1 is SGHRS and CDR2 is YFSETQ in the germline V gene. The CDR3 loop spans 13 amino acids. The CDR3, as DNA: TGCGCCAGCAGCTTGGGGACAGCCTCTGAAGCTTTCTTT. Encoded protein: CASSLGTASEAFF.

V gene TRBV6-1 combines with J gene TRBJ2-7; D uncertain. The ends were cut back, 0 bases at V and 4 bases at J, with 4 bases in the middle. The CDR3 sequence is 12 residues long. From germline, CDR1 is MNHNS and CDR2 SASEGT. The CDR3 nucleotides are TGTGCCAGCAGTGAAGCGCGGTACGAGCAGTACTTC. As protein: CASSEARYEQYF.

About this clone itself: Other DNA sequences within the sample encode an identical CDR3. The CDR3 is CASSLGQNTDTQYF. The CDR3 nucleotides are TGCGCCAGCAGCCTGGGACAGAACACAGATACGCAGTATTTT. The rearrangement joins TRBV5-1 to TRBJ2-3; the match to TRBD1 covers 7 bases. The CDR3 is 14 amino acids. V trimming: 4 bases; J trimming: 2 bases; junction bases outside the gene matches: 4. Germline CDR1 SGHRS, CDR2 YFSETQ.

This clone was counted between two and nine times. This chain joins TRBV10-3 and TRBJ2-2; D unclear. CDR3 length: 13 amino acids. Germline V gene sequence: CDR1 ENHRY, CDR2 SYGVKD. V lost 4 bases and J 7 bases, leaving 10 bases between the germline ends. CDR3 amino acids: CAISGPGNGELFF. CDR3 DNA sequence: TGTGCCATCAGTGGTCCGGGTAACGGGGAGCTGTTTTTT.

The CDR3 coding sequence is TGTGCCAGCAGGGGGCAGGGTGCTTTCGTGAACACTGAAGCTTTCTTT. This sequence encodes CASRGQGAFVNTEAFF. J is TRBJ1-1 and V is TRBV7-8; possibly TRBD1 for D (5 bases). The V end lost 6 bases, the J end lost 0 bases, and 17 bases lay between the germline ends. The germline gives CDR1 SGHVS, CDR2 FQNEAQ. The CDR3 runs to 16 residues.

The chain recombines TRBV2 with TRBJ1-5; a weak D match, TRBD1 (6 bases). Germline V CDR1 and CDR2: SNHLY, FYNNEI. CDR3 length: 15 amino acids. V was pared by 2 bases and J by 4 bases, with 12 bases between. CDR3 in DNA: TGTGCCAGCAGTGAATGGGCAGGGGTAAATCAGCCCCAGCATTTT. It specifies CASSEWAGVNQPQHF.

To note about this clone: Its ends do not fully match the called genes, so a read error is possible. V gene TRBV28 combines with J gene TRBJ2-7; D unresolved. Germline values: CDR1 MDHEN, CDR2 SYDVKM. The CDR3 spans 15 residues. The CDR3 loop reads CASGSPGDPSYGQYF. CDR3 nucleotides: TGTGCCAGCGGAAGTCCAGGTGACCCCTCCTACGGGCAGTACTTC.

This chain uses TRBV6-5 with TRBJ1-3; D remains ambiguous. V dropped 7 bases and J dropped 0 bases, with 13 bases sitting between them. CDR3 size: 15 residues. CDR1 and CDR2 (germline): MNHEY, SVGAGI. The CDR3 loop is CASTMEPDSGNTIYF. As DNA, the CDR3 is TGTGCCAGCACCATGGAGCCCGACTCTGGAAACACCATATATTTT.

The chain couples TRBV7-3 to TRBJ2-3; 7 bases align to TRBD1. The CDR3 totals 14 residues. Germline V gives CDR1 SGHTA, CDR2 FQGTGA. After removal of 5 bases from V and 5 bases from J, the junction contained 7 bases not matched to a gene. The CDR3 DNA reads as TGTGCCAGCAGCCAGGTAGGGGGCCGAGATACGCAGTATTTT. This gives the protein CASSQVGGRDTQYF.

As DNA, the CDR3 is TGTGCCAGCAGTCCACCGGGACTCCTTGGATCTGGAAACACCATATATTTT. Its protein is CASSPPGLLGSGNTIYF. This chain uses TRBV28 with TRBJ1-3, with a tentative D call TRBD1 (5 bases). Trimming left V 5 bases short and J 1 base short, with 18 bases between. From germline, CDR1 is MDHEN and CDR2 SYDVKM. The CDR3 runs to 17 residues. The full variable domain, completed using reference TRBV28 and TRBJ1-3, is DVKVTQSSRYLVKRTGEKVFLECVQDMDHENMFWYRQDPGLGLRLIYFSYDVKMKEKGDIPEGYSVSREKKERFSLILESASTNQTSMYLCASSPPGLLGSGNTIYFGEGSWLTVV.

The J gene is TRBJ1-5, the V gene TRBV30; 10 bases align to TRBD1. This CDR3 has 15 amino acids. V shed 0 bases and J 6 bases; nucleotides not matched to a gene: 5. The germline CDR1 and CDR2 sequences are GTSNPN and SVGIG (reference sequence). CDR3 DNA: TGTGCCTGGAGTGTTAGGACAGGGGGTCGTCAGCCCCAGCATTTT. It is translated as CAWSVRTGGRQPQHF.

V usage is TRBV5-6 and J usage is TRBJ2-3; tentatively, D is TRBD2 (6 bases). The CDR3 is 15 residues long. Between the trimmed V and J ends, which lost 0 bases and 2 bases, there was a span of 10 bases. Germline values: CDR1 SGHDT, CDR2 YYEEEE. The CDR3 loop is CASSLDVGLTDTQYF. For the CDR3, the DNA is TGTGCCAGCAGCTTGGATGTGGGACTCACAGATACGCAGTATTTT.

V gene TRBV7-2 combines with J gene TRBJ2-5; D is possibly TRBD2 (7 bases). V was trimmed by 5 bases and J by 2 bases, leaving 18 bases between them. Germline assignment: CDR1 SGHTA and CDR2 FQGNSA. The CDR3 is 16 residues long. The CDR3 region has the DNA TGTGCCAGCAGCCCTCTGGGACGGGGGGCGCAAGAGACCCAGTACTTC. It codes for CASSPLGRGAQETQYF. The variable domain in full, with the rest retrieved from reference TRBV7-2 and TRBJ2-5, is GAGVSQSPSNKVTEKGKDVELRCDPISGHTALYWYRQSLGQGLEFLIYFQGNSAPDKSGLPSDRFSAERTGGSVSTLTIQRTQQEDSAVYLCASSPLGRGAQETQYFGPGTRLLVL.

The gene calls are TRBV29-1 and TRBJ2-5; D is possibly TRBD2 (5 bases). The CDR3 loop spans 13 amino acids. Trimming left V 7 bases short and J 5 bases short, with 17 bases between. Germline-derived CDR1 and CDR2 are SQVTM and ANQGSEA. CDR3 amino acids: CSADPGVRETQYF. The CDR3 nucleotides read TGCAGCGCCGATCCCGGGGTACGGGAGACCCAGTACTTC.

V usage is TRBV2 and J usage is TRBJ2-1, with 13 positions matching TRBD2. The germline V gene has CDR1 SNHLY and CDR2 FYNNEI. V dropped 7 bases and J dropped 15; count of bases not matched to a gene: 15. The CDR3 contains 15 residues. The CDR3, as DNA: TGTGCCAGCAAACCCGGGACTAGCGGGGCCCTGGGAGTGTTCTTC. Translating gives CASKPGTSGALGVFF.

V gene TRBV11-2 combines with J gene TRBJ2-5; tentatively, D is TRBD2 (5 bases). V shed 1 base and J shed 5 bases, with 14 bases lying between them. The length of the CDR3 is 15 residues. Germline values: CDR1 SGHAT, CDR2 FQNNGV. CDR3 coding DNA: TGTGCCAGCAGCTTAGGCAAGGGTAGGAGGGAGACCCAGTACTTC. Amino acid sequence: CASSLGKGRRETQYF.

The chain is built from TRBV7-8 and TRBJ2-7; 8 bases are a match to TRBD1. The CDR3 sequence is 16 residues long. Germline trimming cut 7 bases from V and 0 bases from J; bases unmatched to any gene: 11. Per germline, CDR1 SGHVS and CDR2 FQNEAQ. CDR3 region: CASTSTGGKSSYEQYF. CDR3 in DNA: TGTGCCAGCACCTCCACAGGGGGAAAAAGCTCCTACGAGCAGTACTTC.

The V gene is TRBV7-3, the J gene TRBJ1-3, with 7 bases matching TRBD1. This CDR3 spans 13 amino acids. The junction had 7 bases not matched to a gene; V was cut back by 6 bases and J by 8 bases. CDR1 and CDR2 (germline): SGHTA, FQGTGA. CDR3 DNA: TGTGCCAGCAGTAAAAACCAGGGGGACACCATATATTTT. Translating it yields CASSKNQGDTIYF.